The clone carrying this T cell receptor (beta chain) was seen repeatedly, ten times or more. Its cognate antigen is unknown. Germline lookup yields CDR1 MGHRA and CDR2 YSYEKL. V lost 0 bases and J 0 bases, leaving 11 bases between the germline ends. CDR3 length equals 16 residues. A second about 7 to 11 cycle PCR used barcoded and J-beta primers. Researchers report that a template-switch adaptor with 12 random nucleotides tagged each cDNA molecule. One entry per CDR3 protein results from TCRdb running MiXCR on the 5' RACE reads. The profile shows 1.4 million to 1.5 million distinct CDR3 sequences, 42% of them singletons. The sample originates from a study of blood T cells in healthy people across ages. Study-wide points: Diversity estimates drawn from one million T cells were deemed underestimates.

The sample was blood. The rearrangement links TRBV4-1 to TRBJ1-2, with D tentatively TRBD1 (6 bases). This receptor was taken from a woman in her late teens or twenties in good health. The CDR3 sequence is CASSQDLQGPNYGYTF. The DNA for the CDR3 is TGCGCCAGCAGCCAAGACCTACAGGGCCCTAACTATGGCTACACCTTC.